This TCR beta chain was retrieved from a study of blood T cell repertoires in COVID-19. The wider study: The cDNA or gDNA used as material had been derived from T cells, B-cell-depleted T cells, or PBMCs.

This CDR3 has 12 amino acids. Trimming left V 0 bases short and J 2 bases short, with 2 bases between. Germline CDR1 reads MNHNS; CDR2 reads SASEGT. This clone was recorded a few times. Original analysis: Amplification from reference gene primers served as the basis for estimated nucleated cell counts. Clones were read by immunoSEQ multiplex PCR, and TCRdb kept only the in-frame ones, dropping some. That table is the source of V, J and clone size, and D and trimming were worked out from the DNA. In the table there are about 270,000 clones, about 86% of which are singletons. Specimen: peripheral blood. The clonotype was recovered from a man older than 75 with acute or convalescent COVID-19. The V gene is TRBV6-1, the J gene TRBJ2-7, with D unresolved. CDR3 DNA sequence: TGTGCCAGCAGTGAAGCTACCTACGAGCAGTACTTC. Translating it yields CASSEATYEQYF.